This TCR beta chain was sequenced for a study of blood T cell repertoires in COVID-19 (dated by TCRdb to about 2020). Broadly, across the study: Samples covering the acute and convalescent phases of COVID-19 were provided by collaborators in the United States, Italy and Spain. The prospective study material was composed of cDNA or gDNA derived from T cells, B-cell-depleted T cells, or PBMCs. The dataset comprised deeply sampled blood TCRbeta repertoires from subjects exposed to, actively infected with, or recovered from COVID-19. A de-identified subject ID, COVID-19 status, age in years and sex were almost always included in the sample metadata. The repertoires were released in a freely available public database meant as a resource for research on the immune response to SARS-CoV-2. Where available, HLA class I and class II types were taken from metadata supplied by the sample provider and were not determined by assay-based typing. Samples came from the ongoing ImmuneRACE study (first 160 participants) plus 1,254 subjects from 6 global collaborators. What the study reported, not specific to this receptor: The quantity of clinical and demographic metadata differed by source and by participant and was supplied without curation.

Worth noting for this clone: Its antigen specificity is not known. Base quality data are lacking; no much larger clone is found one base away.

The CDR3 runs 17 residues from the cysteine to the phenylalanine. Left in the record is the CDR3 DNA by itself, 51 bases read in frame from the first base. CDR1 MNHEY and CDR2 SMNVEV were looked up in the germline V gene (reference sequence). Trimming takes 3 bases from V and 11 bases from J, and the germline ends sit 26 bases apart. Collaborating institutions collected whole blood in K2EDTA tubes following their own protocols. For TCRbeta analysis, collaborator samples were shipped as frozen whole blood, as isolated PBMCs, or as DNA extracted from either sample type. TCRbeta CDR3 regions were amplified from genomic DNA by means of the immunoSEQ Assay, a bias-controlled multiplex PCR. The original methods were these. The number of nucleated cells in each sample was estimated from the amplification of reference gene primers within the assay. To quantify the absolute abundance of each unique TCRbeta CDR3 rearrangement, sequence reads were collapsed and filtered. For each sample, productive Simpson clonality was calculated by taking the square root of Simpson's diversity index across productive rearrangements. In TCRdb, the immuneACCESS table is reduced to in-frame sequences with V and J assigned. These tables do not hold every clone; where another copy was compared, an unresolved V gene accounts for under half, and the others remain unexplained. V and J calls plus clone size are reproduced from that table; the DNA served to infer D and trimming. This sample gives approximately 71,000 clones in total; 79% of them show up just once. Together, the top ten hold approximately 26% of the sample.

The specimen sequenced was peripheral blood. The TCR sequence derives from a man aged 55 to 70 with active or convalescent COVID-19. The sequence links TRBV27 to TRBJ2-1, with a tentative D gene TRBD2 over 7 matching bases. The CDR3 is CASSFQWRAGRGGKQFF. The DNA sequence is TGTGCCAGCAGTTTTCAGTGGCGAGCGGGGAGGGGGGGAAAGCAGTTCTTC.